Listed below are T cell receptor beta chains from one sample, sequenced in a study of T cell responses to AZD1222 COVID-19 vaccine. TCRdb's table, derived via immunoSEQ multiplex PCR, lists solely in-frame clones and lacks some. Found here are tens of thousands of clones, around 85% of them singletons; the top ten hold more than 9%. Material: peripheral blood, obtained 28 days after the second AZD1222 dose. The receptors stem from an adult who received the AZD1222 COVID-19 vaccine. Both conserved end residues are part of each CDR3. Fields, in order: CDR3 length, J gene, clone size, V gene, D gene, CDR3 protein, CDR3 DNA. The D gene is left open where the match is weak. Clone sizes are given selectively: once, few, many, or a class where the clone is expanded.

CDR3 length: 13; J gene: TRBJ1-2; clone size: NA; V gene: TRBV6-1; D gene: NA; CDR3 protein: CASSENGFYGYTF; CDR3 DNA: TGTGCCAGCAGTGAGAACGGGTTCTATGGCTACACCTTC
CDR3 length: 14; J gene: TRBJ2-3; clone size: NA; V gene: TRBV5-4; D gene: NA; CDR3 protein: CASSWYSATDTQYF; CDR3 DNA: TGTGCCAGCAGCTGGTACTCGGCCACAGATACGCAGTATTTT
CDR3 length: 14; J gene: TRBJ2-2; clone size: once; V gene: TRBV29-1; D gene: NA; CDR3 protein: CSVAQGGDTGELFF; CDR3 DNA: TGCAGCGTTGCCCAGGGGGGGGACACCGGGGAGCTGTTTTTT
CDR3 length: 14; J gene: TRBJ2-1; clone size: once; V gene: TRBV6-5; D gene: NA; CDR3 protein: CASSYSASYNEQFF; CDR3 DNA: TGTGCCAGCAGTTACTCGGCTAGCTACAATGAGCAGTTCTTC
CDR3 length: 15; J gene: TRBJ2-5; clone size: NA; V gene: TRBV5-4; D gene: TRBD2; CDR3 protein: CASSSSGGIWETQYF; CDR3 DNA: TGTGCCAGCAGCTCTAGCGGGGGAATATGGGAGACCCAGTACTTC
CDR3 length: 11; J gene: TRBJ1-2; clone size: NA; V gene: TRBV30; D gene: NA; CDR3 protein: CAWSIGVGYTF; CDR3 DNA: TGTGCCTGGAGTATTGGGGTTGGCTACACCTTC
CDR3 length: 13; J gene: TRBJ2-3; clone size: NA; V gene: TRBV6-4; D gene: NA; CDR3 protein: CASSESVTDTQYF; CDR3 DNA: TGTGCCAGCAGTGAGTCAGTCACAGATACGCAGTATTTT
CDR3 length: 16; J gene: TRBJ2-2; clone size: few; V gene: TRBV7-9; D gene: NA; CDR3 protein: CASSAMGLAGTGELFF; CDR3 DNA: TGTGCCAGCAGCGCAATGGGGCTAGCTGGCACCGGGGAGCTGTTTTTT
CDR3 length: 14; J gene: TRBJ1-5; clone size: NA; V gene: TRBV19; D gene: NA; CDR3 protein: CASSNIQGRQPQHF; CDR3 DNA: TGTGCCAGTAGTAATATCCAGGGCCGTCAGCCCCAGCATTTT
CDR3 length: 15; J gene: TRBJ1-5; clone size: NA; V gene: TRBV2; D gene: NA; CDR3 protein: CASSDTQGSNQPQHF; CDR3 DNA: TGTGCCAGCAGTGACACCCAGGGGAGCAATCAGCCCCAGCATTTT
CDR3 length: 15; J gene: TRBJ1-4; clone size: NA; V gene: TRBV9; D gene: NA; CDR3 protein: CASSVDGNTNEKLFF; CDR3 DNA: TGTGCCAGCAGCGTAGATGGGAATACTAATGAAAAACTGTTTTTT
CDR3 length: 15; J gene: TRBJ1-2; clone size: NA; V gene: TRBV11-2; D gene: NA; CDR3 protein: CASSLDRISNYGYTF; CDR3 DNA: TGTGCCAGCAGCCTCGACAGGATCTCTAACTATGGCTACACCTTC
CDR3 length: 13; J gene: TRBJ1-2; clone size: NA; V gene: TRBV20-1; D gene: NA; CDR3 protein: CSASVKLDYGYTF; CDR3 DNA: TGCAGTGCTAGTGTAAAGTTGGACTATGGCTACACCTTC
CDR3 length: 14; J gene: TRBJ2-7; clone size: NA; V gene: TRBV5-6; D gene: NA; CDR3 protein: CASSLKLLIHEQYF; CDR3 DNA: TGTGCCAGCAGCTTGAAACTGCTCATCCACGAGCAGTACTTC
CDR3 length: 12; J gene: TRBJ1-1; clone size: few; V gene: TRBV21-1; D gene: NA; CDR3 protein: CASSTRLLEAFF; CDR3 DNA: TGTGCCAGCAGCACTAGGTTACTCGAAGCTTTCTTT
CDR3 length: 15; J gene: TRBJ1-2; clone size: NA; V gene: TRBV11-1; D gene: NA; CDR3 protein: CASSRRPDSTYGYTF; CDR3 DNA: TGTGCCAGCAGCCGACGACCCGACAGCACCTATGGCTACACCTTC
CDR3 length: 14; J gene: TRBJ1-6; clone size: few; V gene: TRBV28; D gene: NA; CDR3 protein: CASSLEYRDSPLHF; CDR3 DNA: TGTGCCAGCAGTTTAGAGTACAGGGATTCACCCCTCCACTTT
CDR3 length: 14; J gene: TRBJ1-6; clone size: NA; V gene: TRBV18; D gene: NA; CDR3 protein: CASSPESSHSPLHF; CDR3 DNA: TGTGCCAGCTCACCGGAGAGTTCGCATTCACCCCTCCACTTT
CDR3 length: 16; J gene: TRBJ2-7; clone size: few; V gene: TRBV6-5; D gene: TRBD2; CDR3 protein: CASSYTASGLAYEQYF; CDR3 DNA: TGTGCCAGCAGTTACACCGCTTCGGGACTAGCCTACGAGCAGTACTTC
CDR3 length: 13; J gene: TRBJ1-5; clone size: NA; V gene: TRBV28; D gene: NA; CDR3 protein: CASATGVNQPQHF; CDR3 DNA: TGTGCCAGCGCCACGGGGGTAAATCAGCCCCAGCATTTT
CDR3 length: 14; J gene: TRBJ2-5; clone size: NA; V gene: TRBV24-1; D gene: TRBD2; CDR3 protein: CATSETGGAETQYF; CDR3 DNA: TGTGCCACCAGTGAAACCGGGGGGGCGGAGACCCAGTACTTC
CDR3 length: 12; J gene: TRBJ2-3; clone size: few; V gene: TRBV7-2; D gene: NA; CDR3 protein: CASSLAPGPQYF; CDR3 DNA: TGTGCCAGCAGCTTAGCCCCCGGCCCGCAGTATTTT
CDR3 length: 14; J gene: TRBJ1-6; clone size: NA; V gene: TRBV3-1/TRBV3-2; D gene: NA; CDR3 protein: CASSQDSRNSPLHF; CDR3 DNA: TGTGCCAGCAGCCAAGATAGTAGGAATTCACCCCTCCACTTT
CDR3 length: 14; J gene: TRBJ1-3; clone size: NA; V gene: TRBV7-9; D gene: NA; CDR3 protein: CASSHSGSGNTIYF; CDR3 DNA: TGTGCCAGCAGCCATTCAGGGTCAGGAAACACCATATATTTT
CDR3 length: 14; J gene: TRBJ2-1; clone size: NA; V gene: TRBV5-6; D gene: TRBD1; CDR3 protein: CASSFRDRGNEQFF; CDR3 DNA: TGTGCCAGCAGCTTTCGGGACAGGGGCAATGAGCAGTTCTTC
CDR3 length: 12; J gene: TRBJ2-5; clone size: NA; V gene: TRBV29-1; D gene: NA; CDR3 protein: CSVGEGGGTQYF; CDR3 DNA: TGCAGCGTTGGCGAAGGTGGAGGGACCCAGTACTTC
CDR3 length: 13; J gene: TRBJ2-7; clone size: NA; V gene: TRBV5-1; D gene: NA; CDR3 protein: CASSFGRAYEQYF; CDR3 DNA: TGCGCCAGCAGCTTCGGACGAGCCTACGAGCAGTACTTC
CDR3 length: 14; J gene: TRBJ1-1; clone size: NA; V gene: TRBV5-6; D gene: NA; CDR3 protein: CASSFLDRNTEAFF; CDR3 DNA: TGTGCCAGCAGCTTCCTGGACAGGAACACTGAAGCTTTCTTT
CDR3 length: 13; J gene: TRBJ2-1; clone size: NA; V gene: TRBV14; D gene: NA; CDR3 protein: CASSARQLGEQFF; CDR3 DNA: TGTGCCAGCAGCGCAAGGCAGTTAGGTGAGCAGTTCTTC
CDR3 length: 17; J gene: TRBJ1-3; clone size: NA; V gene: TRBV7-9; D gene: NA; CDR3 protein: CAGSEGGGYDSGNTIYF; CDR3 DNA: TGTGCCGGGAGTGAGGGAGGGGGGTACGACTCTGGAAACACCATATATTTT
CDR3 length: 13; J gene: TRBJ2-5; clone size: NA; V gene: TRBV14; D gene: NA; CDR3 protein: CASSQDIRSGWYF; CDR3 DNA: TGTGCCAGCAGCCAAGATATTAGGTCAGGATGGTACTTC
CDR3 length: 14; J gene: TRBJ1-1; clone size: NA; V gene: TRBV4-1; D gene: NA; CDR3 protein: CASSQAAGLREAFF; CDR3 DNA: TGCGCCAGCAGCCAAGCCGCAGGGTTACGCGAAGCTTTCTTT
CDR3 length: 11; J gene: TRBJ1-1; clone size: NA; V gene: TRBV21-1; D gene: NA; CDR3 protein: CASSSGPGAFF; CDR3 DNA: TGTGCCAGCAGCAGTGGACCTGGAGCTTTCTTT
CDR3 length: 13; J gene: TRBJ1-1; clone size: NA; V gene: TRBV3-1/TRBV3-2; D gene: NA; CDR3 protein: CASSQDLGSEAFF; CDR3 DNA: TGTGCCAGCAGCCAAGATTTGGGATCTGAAGCTTTCTTT
CDR3 length: 13; J gene: TRBJ2-7; clone size: NA; V gene: TRBV6-5; D gene: NA; CDR3 protein: CASRRTDTYEQYF; CDR3 DNA: TGTGCCAGCAGGAGGACGGATACCTACGAGCAGTACTTC
CDR3 length: 12; J gene: TRBJ1-5; clone size: NA; V gene: TRBV7-8; D gene: NA; CDR3 protein: CASSLISGPQHF; CDR3 DNA: TGTGCCAGCAGCTTAATCTCGGGGCCCCAGCATTTT
CDR3 length: 15; J gene: TRBJ1-1; clone size: few; V gene: TRBV30; D gene: NA; CDR3 protein: CAWSVSHRVWTEAFF; CDR3 DNA: TGTGCCTGGAGTGTTTCCCACAGGGTGTGGACTGAAGCTTTCTTT
CDR3 length: 16; J gene: TRBJ2-3; clone size: NA; V gene: TRBV19; D gene: TRBD2; CDR3 protein: CASSIGGTSGADTQYF; CDR3 DNA: TGTGCCAGTAGTATCGGTGGGACTAGCGGGGCTGATACGCAGTATTTT
CDR3 length: 15; J gene: TRBJ1-4; clone size: NA; V gene: TRBV2; D gene: TRBD1; CDR3 protein: CASSADRGSNEKLFF; CDR3 DNA: TGTGCCAGCAGTGCCGACAGGGGTTCTAATGAAAAACTGTTTTTT
CDR3 length: 24; J gene: TRBJ2-3; clone size: NA; V gene: TRBV5-1; D gene: TRBD2; CDR3 protein: CASSLGPRKPGQVTSGGRTDTQYF; CDR3 DNA: TGCGCCAGCAGCTTGGGGCCAAGGAAACCGGGACAGGTTACTAGCGGGGGCCGCACAGATACGCAGTATTTT
CDR3 length: 17; J gene: TRBJ1-3; clone size: NA; V gene: TRBV18; D gene: NA; CDR3 protein: CASSPGGPSGSGNTIYF; CDR3 DNA: TGTGCCAGCTCACCAGGCGGGCCAAGCGGATCTGGAAACACCATATATTTT
CDR3 length: 11; J gene: TRBJ1-6; clone size: NA; V gene: TRBV28; D gene: NA; CDR3 protein: CASSSISPLHF; CDR3 DNA: TGTGCCAGCAGTTCGATTTCACCCCTCCACTTT
CDR3 length: 15; J gene: TRBJ2-7; clone size: NA; V gene: TRBV4-2; D gene: NA; CDR3 protein: CASSQEWRGDYEQYF; CDR3 DNA: TGTGCCAGCAGCCAAGAGTGGCGCGGAGATTACGAGCAGTACTTC
CDR3 length: 15; J gene: TRBJ2-2; clone size: NA; V gene: TRBV10-3; D gene: NA; CDR3 protein: CAISEGAPSTGELFF; CDR3 DNA: TGTGCCATCAGTGAGGGGGCCCCAAGCACCGGGGAGCTGTTTTTT
CDR3 length: 16; J gene: TRBJ1-3; clone size: once; V gene: TRBV7-9; D gene: NA; CDR3 protein: CASSPKSPVPGNTIYF; CDR3 DNA: TGTGCCAGCAGCCCGAAATCACCCGTCCCTGGAAACACCATATATTTT
CDR3 length: 14; J gene: TRBJ1-1; clone size: NA; V gene: TRBV6-5; D gene: NA; CDR3 protein: CASDTMAYDTEAFF; CDR3 DNA: TGTGCCAGCGATACTATGGCGTACGACACTGAAGCTTTCTTT
CDR3 length: 15; J gene: TRBJ2-7; clone size: NA; V gene: TRBV4-2; D gene: TRBD1; CDR3 protein: CASSQLGTGGEKQYF; CDR3 DNA: TGTGCCAGCAGCCAACTCGGGACAGGGGGGGAGAAGCAGTACTTC
CDR3 length: 15; J gene: TRBJ1-2; clone size: few; V gene: TRBV24-1; D gene: TRBD1; CDR3 protein: CATRRGGRGHYGYTF; CDR3 DNA: TGTGCCACCAGGAGAGGGGGCAGGGGCCACTATGGCTACACCTTC
CDR3 length: 16; J gene: TRBJ1-1; clone size: NA; V gene: TRBV4-1; D gene: TRBD1; CDR3 protein: CASSLTGDRGLSEAFF; CDR3 DNA: TGCGCCAGCAGCCTGACTGGGGACAGGGGGCTCTCTGAAGCTTTCTTT
CDR3 length: 14; J gene: TRBJ2-3; clone size: NA; V gene: TRBV10-3; D gene: NA; CDR3 protein: CAITQGGSVDTQYF; CDR3 DNA: TGTGCCATCACACAGGGGGGGTCTGTGGATACGCAGTATTTT